These T cell receptor beta chains were read from a single sample in a study of identical twins. TCRdb recomputed calls from the 5' RACE reads with MiXCR, one row per CDR3 protein. The table lists approximately 690,000 distinct CDR3 sequences, 6.1% of them singletons. Material for sequencing was naive T cells sorted from blood. Receptor source: a man aged 18 to 30 in good health. Both conserved end residues are part of each CDR3. A D gene is named only where the DNA matches it firmly. Clone size is stated in some rows and not others, as once, few, many or a class when expanded.

j_gene	d_gene	abundance	v_gene	CDR3nt	CDR3aa
TRBJ2-3	.	.	TRBV5-1	TGCGCCAGCAGCTTGATAGGGGGAGGCATTAGCACAGATACGCAGTATTTT	CASSLIGGGISTDTQYF
TRBJ2-1	.	many	TRBV7-2	TGTGCCAGCAGCCCCAACTCCCGTGAGCAGTTCTTC	CASSPNSREQFF
TRBJ2-3	TRBD2	.	TRBV20-1	TGCAGTGCCCGTCGCCCAGCGGGGAGCACAGATACGCAGTATTTT	CSARRPAGSTDTQYF
TRBJ2-3	TRBD2	many	TRBV27	TGTGCCAGCAGCCTTATACTAGCGGGAGTGTATTCAGATACGCAGTATTTT	CASSLILAGVYSDTQYF
TRBJ2-7	TRBD2	.	TRBV11-2	TGTGCCAGCAGCACCCTCGGGAGGACCCTCTACGAGCAGTACTTC	CASSTLGRTLYEQYF
TRBJ1-5	TRBD1	many	TRBV5-1	TGCGCCAGCAGCTTGGGGACCGGGACAGTTCAGCCCCAGCATTTT	CASSLGTGTVQPQHF
TRBJ1-1	.	many	TRBV7-3	TGTGCCAGCAGCCAAGGGCCGGTTGCTGAAGCTTTCTTT	CASSQGPVAEAFF
TRBJ2-1	TRBD2	.	TRBV4-1	TGCGCCAGCAGCCAGCTAGGGACCGGACTAGCGGTCCTCTACAATGAGCAGTTCTTC	CASSQLGTGLAVLYNEQFF
TRBJ2-1	.	many	TRBV20-1	TGCAGTGCCGATTCGGGTCTAGCGTGGTTCTTC	CSADSGLAWFF
TRBJ2-5	.	few	TRBV20-1	TGCAGTGCTAGACTCGGACTGCAAGAGACCCAGTACTTC	CSARLGLQETQYF
TRBJ2-1	.	.	TRBV24-1	TGTGCCACCAGTGATTTAAGGGGCCTCTACAATGAGCAGTTCTTC	CATSDLRGLYNEQFF
TRBJ1-1	.	few	TRBV2	TGTGCCAGCAGTGAGGACTGGAGGATCACTGAAGCTTTCTTT	CASSEDWRITEAFF
TRBJ2-5	.	.	TRBV29-1	TGCAGCGTGCAAGCAGGGGTCCACCAAGAGACCCAGTACTTC	CSVQAGVHQETQYF
TRBJ2-5	TRBD2	many	TRBV5-5	TGTGCCAGCAGCCCACATCGTAGCGGGATTACAGAGACCCAGTACTTC	CASSPHRSGITETQYF
TRBJ1-1	.	few	TRBV20-1	TGCAGTGCTCGCCCAGTGGCAGGTTGGACTGAAGCTTTCTTT	CSARPVAGWTEAFF
TRBJ1-5	.	.	TRBV24-1	TGTGCCACCAGTGAGTCCACGTATCGCAGCAATCAGCCCCAGCATTTT	CATSESTYRSNQPQHF
TRBJ2-4	TRBD2	.	TRBV6-1	TGTGCCAGCAGCCTACAGAGCGGGAGAGGGAACATTCAGTACTTC	CASSLQSGRGNIQYF
TRBJ2-1	.	many	TRBV20-1	TGCAGTGCGCCCCTTACGGGGTCATCTGAGCAGTTCTTC	CSAPLTGSSEQFF
TRBJ1-2	TRBD1	many	TRBV4-2	TGTGCCAGCAGCCCGGAGGGGGCCGGCTATGGCTACACCTTC	CASSPEGAGYGYTF
TRBJ2-1	.	many	TRBV5-1	TGCGCCAGCAGCTTGTTGGGGAGCTCCTACAATGAGCAGTTCTTC	CASSLLGSSYNEQFF
TRBJ2-1	.	many	TRBV27	TGTGCCAGCAGTTTATTGTCGGCGGGACCCTGGGTAGATGAGCAGTTCTTC	CASSLLSAGPWVDEQFF
TRBJ2-2	.	many	TRBV29-1	TGCAGCGCGGGATCCGGGGAGCTGTTTTTT	CSAGSGELFF
TRBJ2-3	TRBD1	few	TRBV10-1	TGCGCCAGAGGGGGCGGCGGAAGAAGCACAGATACGCAGTATTTT	CARGGGGRSTDTQYF
TRBJ2-6	.	many	TRBV5-1	TGCGCCAGCAGCTGGGATGTCGGGCCAAGCTCTGGGGCCAACGTCCTGACTTTC	CASSWDVGPSSGANVLTF
TRBJ1-1	.	.	TRBV28	TGTGCCAGCACGGGAGTTCGAACTGAAGCTTTCTTT	CASTGVRTEAFF
TRBJ2-2	TRBD2	few	TRBV6-5	TGTGCCAGCAGTTCCGGACTAGCGGTCGCGACAACCGGGGAGCTGTTTTTT	CASSSGLAVATTGELFF
TRBJ1-5	.	many	TRBV15	TGTGCCACCACGGAGAATGGCAATCAGCCCCAGCATTTT	CATTENGNQPQHF
TRBJ2-1	.	.	TRBV5-1	TGCGCCAGCAGCTTGGAGCGTATCCACAATGAGCAGTTCTTC	CASSLERIHNEQFF
TRBJ2-7	TRBD2	many	TRBV29-1	TGCAGCGTGAGCGGGAGCTCCTACGAGCAGTACTTC	CSVSGSSYEQYF
TRBJ2-3	.	many	TRBV11-2	TGTGCCAGCAGCTTAGATATCCAGGCAGATACGCAGTATTTT	CASSLDIQADTQYF
TRBJ1-5	.	many	TRBV29-1	TGCAGCGTTGAAGGGCGAGGACCCAATCAGCCCCAGCATTTT	CSVEGRGPNQPQHF
TRBJ2-1	TRBD2	many	TRBV11-2	TGTGCCAGCAGCTTAGATAGAGGGAGCGGGAGGGCGGATAATGAGCAGTTCTTC	CASSLDRGSGRADNEQFF
TRBJ2-1	.	many	TRBV30	TGTGCCTGTGCGGACCTGAATGAGCAGTTCTTC	CACADLNEQFF
TRBJ2-5	.	many	TRBV5-1	TGCGCCAGCAGCTTGGCGCTGGGGAACCAAGAGACCCAGTACTTC	CASSLALGNQETQYF
TRBJ1-5	.	.	TRBV5-1	TGCGCCAGCAGCTTGGGAGGGTTAGAGCAGCCCCAGCATTTT	CASSLGGLEQPQHF
TRBJ2-3	TRBD2	.	TRBV6-5	TGTGCCAGCAGTTACGCGGGAGGGCCAACAGATACGCAGTATTTT	CASSYAGGPTDTQYF
TRBJ2-3	TRBD2	few	TRBV4-1	TGCGCCAGCAGCCAAGATCGGATTGGAGCGGGACTACCCAAGGATACGCAGTATTTT	CASSQDRIGAGLPKDTQYF
TRBJ2-7	.	.	TRBV7-2	TGTGCCAGCAGCTTAGCCTTACGACCTTACGAGCAGTACTTC	CASSLALRPYEQYF
TRBJ2-7	.	.	TRBV27	TGTGCCAGCACTGGGGGTCTCCACGAGCAGTACTTC	CASTGGLHEQYF
TRBJ2-3	TRBD2	few	TRBV7-8	TGTGCCAGCAGCTTAAGGGGCGGCCTAGCGGGAGGGACGCAGTATTTT	CASSLRGGLAGGTQYF
TRBJ2-5	TRBD1	many	TRBV7-2	TGTGCCAGCAGCTTGGGACAGGTGATGGAGACCCAGTACTTC	CASSLGQVMETQYF
TRBJ2-3	.	many	TRBV20-1	TGCAGTGCTACGGGCGCAGATACGCAGTATTTT	CSATGADTQYF
TRBJ2-6	.	.	TRBV9	TGTGCCAGCACCCGTTCCGGGGGAGGGGCCAACGTCCTGACTTTC	CASTRSGGGANVLTF
TRBJ2-2	.	.	TRBV12-3/TRBV12-4	TGTGCCAGCAGTCCCCGGGGTAGCACGGCGGCCGGGGAGCTGTTTTTT	CASSPRGSTAAGELFF
TRBJ2-1	TRBD2	.	TRBV29-1	TGCAGCGTTGAAGATCCCGGCGGGAGGTTATCCTACAATGAGCAGTTCTTC	CSVEDPGGRLSYNEQFF
TRBJ1-6	.	many	TRBV4-2	TGTGCCAGCAGCCCGCCGACTTGGCCCCTCCACTTT	CASSPPTWPLHF
TRBJ1-5	TRBD1	few	TRBV4-2	TGTGCCAGCAGCCAAGACCGGGACAGGGGCAATCAGCCCCAGCATTTT	CASSQDRDRGNQPQHF
TRBJ2-7	.	.	TRBV10-3	TGTGCCATCAGTTGGCAGGGGCAACACGAGCAGTACTTC	CAISWQGQHEQYF
TRBJ2-3	.	many	TRBV6-1	TGTGCCAGCAGACTTTTTGGGACTAGCACAGATACGCAGTATTTT	CASRLFGTSTDTQYF
TRBJ2-5	.	.	TRBV5-6	TGTGCCAGCAGCTTGGATATGGACGAGGGGACCCAGTACTTC	CASSLDMDEGTQYF
TRBJ2-5	TRBD1	many	TRBV27	TGTGCCAGCAGTTATGGGACAGGGGGGACCCAGTACTTC	CASSYGTGGTQYF
TRBJ2-3	.	many	TRBV29-1	TGCAGCGTTGAATCTGATACGCAGTATTTT	CSVESDTQYF